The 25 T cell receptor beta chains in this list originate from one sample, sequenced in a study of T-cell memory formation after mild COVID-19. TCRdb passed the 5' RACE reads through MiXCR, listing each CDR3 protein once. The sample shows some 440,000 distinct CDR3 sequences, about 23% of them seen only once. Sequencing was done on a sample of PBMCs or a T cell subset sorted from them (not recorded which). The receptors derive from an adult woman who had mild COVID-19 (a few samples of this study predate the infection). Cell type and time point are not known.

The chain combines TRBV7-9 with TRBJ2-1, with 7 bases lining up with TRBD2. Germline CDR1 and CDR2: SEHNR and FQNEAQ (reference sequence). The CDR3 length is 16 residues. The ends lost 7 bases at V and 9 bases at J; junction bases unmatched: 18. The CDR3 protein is CASIRVEGGPQLEQFF. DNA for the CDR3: TGTGCCAGCATCCGGGTGGAGGGAGGGCCTCAACTTGAGCAGTTCTTC.

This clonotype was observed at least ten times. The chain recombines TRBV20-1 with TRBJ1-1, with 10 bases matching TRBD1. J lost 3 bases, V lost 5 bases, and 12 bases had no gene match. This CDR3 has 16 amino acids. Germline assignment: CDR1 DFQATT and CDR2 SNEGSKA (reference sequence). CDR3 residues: CSALYRDRGYDTEAFF. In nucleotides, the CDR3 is TGCAGTGCTTTATACCGGGACAGGGGCTATGACACTGAAGCTTTCTTT.

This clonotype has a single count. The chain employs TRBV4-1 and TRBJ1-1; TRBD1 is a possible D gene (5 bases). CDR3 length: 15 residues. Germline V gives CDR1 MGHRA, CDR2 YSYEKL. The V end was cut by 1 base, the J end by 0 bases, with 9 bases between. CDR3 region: CASSQGRGMNTEAFF. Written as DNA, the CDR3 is TGCGCCAGCAGCCAAGGGAGGGGAATGAACACTGAAGCTTTCTTT.

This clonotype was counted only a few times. This CDR3 is CSVGGGPTDTQYF. CDR3 nucleotides: TGCAGCGTGGGGGGAGGGCCGACAGATACGCAGTATTTT. The chain has TRBV29-1 and TRBJ2-3; 7 nucleotides line up with TRBD2. CDR3 size: 13 residues. Per the germline V gene, CDR1 is SQVTM and CDR2 is ANQGSEA. The trim removed 6 bases at V and 3 bases at J, leaving 6 bases unmatched.

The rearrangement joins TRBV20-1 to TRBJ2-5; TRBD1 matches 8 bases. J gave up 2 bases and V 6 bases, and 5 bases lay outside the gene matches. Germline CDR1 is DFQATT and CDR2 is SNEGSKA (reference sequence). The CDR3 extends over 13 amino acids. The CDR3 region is CSALTGVQETQYF. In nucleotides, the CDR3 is TGCAGTGCGTTGACAGGGGTTCAAGAGACCCAGTACTTC.

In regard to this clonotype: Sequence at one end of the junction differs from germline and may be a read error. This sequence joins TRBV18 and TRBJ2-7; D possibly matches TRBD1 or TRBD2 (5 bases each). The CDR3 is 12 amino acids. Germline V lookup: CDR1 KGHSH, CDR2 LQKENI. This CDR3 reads CASSPTGDAALF. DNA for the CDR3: TGTGCCAGCTCACCCACCGGGGACGCAGCCCTCTTC.

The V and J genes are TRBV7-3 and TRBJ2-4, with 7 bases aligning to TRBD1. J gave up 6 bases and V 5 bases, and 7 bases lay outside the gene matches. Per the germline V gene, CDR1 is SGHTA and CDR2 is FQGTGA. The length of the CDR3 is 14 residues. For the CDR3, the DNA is TGTGCCAGCAGCGAGACAGGGAAAGGAAACATTCAGTACTTC. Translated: CASSETGKGNIQYF.

The CDR3, as DNA: TGCGCCAGCAGCTTGAACAGACCAAACTATGGCTACACCTTC. Its translation is CASSLNRPNYGYTF. The chain is built from TRBV5-1 and TRBJ1-2; D is ambiguous. Germline V gene lookup returns CDR1 SGHRS and CDR2 YFSETQ. The CDR3 extends over 14 amino acids. V lost 1 base to trimming and J lost 2 bases, with 9 bases between them.

In nucleotides, the CDR3 is TGTGCCAGCAGTGAAAGAGACAGGGGGCTCAATGAGCAGTTCTTC. As protein: CASSERDRGLNEQFF. The rearrangement uses TRBV2 and TRBJ2-1; 10 nucleotides match TRBD1. V trimming: 2 bases; J trimming: 6 bases; junction bases outside the gene matches: 4. The CDR3 covers 15 residues. Germline V gene data show CDR1 as SNHLY and CDR2 as FYNNEI. The full variable domain, in which reference TRBV2 and TRBJ2-1 provide the parts outside the CDR3, is EPEVTQTPSHQVTQMGQEVILRCVPISNHLYFYWYRQILGQKVEFLVSFYNNEISEKSEIFDDQFSVERPDGSNFTLKIRSTKLEDSAMYFCASSERDRGLNEQFFGPGTRLTVL.

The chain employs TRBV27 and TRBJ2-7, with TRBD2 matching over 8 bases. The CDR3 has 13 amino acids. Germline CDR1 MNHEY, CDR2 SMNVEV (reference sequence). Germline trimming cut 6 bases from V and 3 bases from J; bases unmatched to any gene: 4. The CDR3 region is CASRRSGSYEQYF. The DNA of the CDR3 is TGTGCCAGCAGAAGAAGCGGGAGCTACGAGCAGTACTTC.

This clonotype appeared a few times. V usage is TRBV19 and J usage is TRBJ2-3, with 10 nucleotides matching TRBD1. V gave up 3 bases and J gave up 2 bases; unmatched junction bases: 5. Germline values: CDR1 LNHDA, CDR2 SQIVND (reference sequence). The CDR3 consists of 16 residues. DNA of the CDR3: TGTGCCAGTAGTATGACAGGGGGCCCTTTCACAGATACGCAGTATTTT. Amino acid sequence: CASSMTGGPFTDTQYF.

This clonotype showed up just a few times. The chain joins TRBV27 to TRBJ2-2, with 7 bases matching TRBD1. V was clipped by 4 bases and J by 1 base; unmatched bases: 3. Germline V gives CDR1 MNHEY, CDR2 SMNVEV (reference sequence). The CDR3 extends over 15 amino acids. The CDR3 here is CASSWDSVNTGELFF. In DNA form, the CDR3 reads TGTGCCAGCAGTTGGGACAGCGTGAACACCGGGGAGCTGTTTTTT.

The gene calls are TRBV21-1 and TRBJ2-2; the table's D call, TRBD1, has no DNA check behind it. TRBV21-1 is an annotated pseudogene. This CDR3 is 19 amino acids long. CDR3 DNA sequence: TGTGCCAGCAGCAAAATTGGCCGGGACAGGGGGCGGTCCCCCGGGGAGCTGTTTTTT. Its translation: CASSKIGRDRGRSPGELFF.

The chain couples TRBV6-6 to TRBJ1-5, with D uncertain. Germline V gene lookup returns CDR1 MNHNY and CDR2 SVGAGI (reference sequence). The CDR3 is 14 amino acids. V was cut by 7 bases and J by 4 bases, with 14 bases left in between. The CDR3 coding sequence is TGTGCCAGCAACAACGGGGAGAAGAATCAGCCCCAGCATTTT. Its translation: CASNNGEKNQPQHF.

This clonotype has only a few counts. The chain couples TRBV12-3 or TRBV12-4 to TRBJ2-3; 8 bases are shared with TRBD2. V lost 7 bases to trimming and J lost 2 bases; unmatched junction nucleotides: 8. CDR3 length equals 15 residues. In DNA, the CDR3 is TGTGCCAGCACCCTCATTAGCGGGACCACAGATACGCAGTATTTT. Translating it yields CASTLISGTTDTQYF.

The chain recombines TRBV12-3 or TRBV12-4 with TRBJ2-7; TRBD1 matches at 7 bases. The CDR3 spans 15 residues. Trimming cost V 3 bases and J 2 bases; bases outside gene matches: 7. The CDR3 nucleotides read TGTGCCAGCAGTTTCCCCGGACAGGCCGCCTACGAGCAGTACTTC. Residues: CASSFPGQAAYEQYF.

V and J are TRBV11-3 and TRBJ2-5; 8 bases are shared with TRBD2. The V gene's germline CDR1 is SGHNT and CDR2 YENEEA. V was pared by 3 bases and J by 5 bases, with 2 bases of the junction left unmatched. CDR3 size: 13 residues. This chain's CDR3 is CASSFGLAETQYF. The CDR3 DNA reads TGTGCCAGCAGCTTCGGACTAGCCGAGACCCAGTACTTC.

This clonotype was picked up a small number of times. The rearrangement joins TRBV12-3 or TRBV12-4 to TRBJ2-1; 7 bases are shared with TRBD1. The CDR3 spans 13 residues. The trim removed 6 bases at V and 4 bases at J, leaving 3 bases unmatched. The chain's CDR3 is CASSEQGYNEQFF. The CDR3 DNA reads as TGTGCCAGCAGCGAACAGGGGTACAATGAGCAGTTCTTC.

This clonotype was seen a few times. CDR3 DNA: TGTGCCAGCAGTTACGGGCCCTCCACCGGGGAGCTGTTTTTT. It codes for CASSYGPSTGELFF. The V gene is TRBV6-5, the J gene TRBJ2-2; D gene unclear. Looked up from germline, CDR1 is MNHEY and CDR2 is SVGAGI. Between the trimmed V and J ends, which lost 2 bases and 4 bases, there was a span of 8 bases. The CDR3 length is 14 residues.

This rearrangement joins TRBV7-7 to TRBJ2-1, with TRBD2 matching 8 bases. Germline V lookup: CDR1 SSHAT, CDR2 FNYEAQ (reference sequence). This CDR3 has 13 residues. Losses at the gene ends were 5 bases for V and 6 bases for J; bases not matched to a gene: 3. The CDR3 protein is CASSIRGGNEQFF. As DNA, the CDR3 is TGTGCCAGCAGCATTCGGGGGGGCAATGAGCAGTTCTTC.

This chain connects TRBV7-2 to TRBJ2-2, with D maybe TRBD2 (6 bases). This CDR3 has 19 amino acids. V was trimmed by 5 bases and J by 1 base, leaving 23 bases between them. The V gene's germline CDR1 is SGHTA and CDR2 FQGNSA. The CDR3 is CASSLQVGQAGGNTGELFF. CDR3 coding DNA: TGTGCCAGCAGCCTACAAGTTGGGCAAGCCGGGGGGAACACCGGGGAGCTGTTTTTT.

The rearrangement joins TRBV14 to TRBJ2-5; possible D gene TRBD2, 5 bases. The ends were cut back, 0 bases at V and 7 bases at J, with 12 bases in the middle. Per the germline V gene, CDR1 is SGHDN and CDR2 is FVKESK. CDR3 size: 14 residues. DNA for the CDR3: TGTGCCAGCAGCCAAGATTCGGGATATGGGACCCAGTACTTC. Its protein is CASSQDSGYGTQYF.

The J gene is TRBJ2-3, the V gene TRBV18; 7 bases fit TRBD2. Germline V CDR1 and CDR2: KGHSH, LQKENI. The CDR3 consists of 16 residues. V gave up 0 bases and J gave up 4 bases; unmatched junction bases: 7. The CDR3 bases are TGTGCCAGCTCACCACCGGCTAGCGGACGGGCAGATACGCAGTATTTT. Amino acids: CASSPPASGRADTQYF.

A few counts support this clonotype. The CDR3 bases are TGTGCCAGCAGCCAAGATGCCGGACAGGGGTCGATCAATGAGCAGTTCTTC. It specifies CASSQDAGQGSINEQFF. The V call is TRBV4-2, the J call TRBJ2-1; TRBD1 aligns across 9 bases. CDR1 is LGHNA and CDR2 is YNFKEQ in the germline V gene. Germline trimming cut 0 bases from V and 6 bases from J; bases unmatched to any gene: 9. The CDR3 spans 17 residues.

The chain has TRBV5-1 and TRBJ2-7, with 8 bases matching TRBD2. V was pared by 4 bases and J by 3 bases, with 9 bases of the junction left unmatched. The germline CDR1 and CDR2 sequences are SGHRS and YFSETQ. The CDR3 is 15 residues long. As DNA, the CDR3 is TGCGCCAGCAGCACGGAGCGGGGGCACTTCTACGAGCAGTACTTC. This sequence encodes CASSTERGHFYEQYF.